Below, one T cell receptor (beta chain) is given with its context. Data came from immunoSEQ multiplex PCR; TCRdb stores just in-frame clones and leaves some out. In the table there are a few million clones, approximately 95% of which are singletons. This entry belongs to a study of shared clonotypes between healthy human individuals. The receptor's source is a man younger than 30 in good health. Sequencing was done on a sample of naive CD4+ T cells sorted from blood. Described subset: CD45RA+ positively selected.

The CDR3 spells CASSSIRGLNYGYTF. The CDR3 DNA sequence: TGTGCCAGCAGCTCAATCAGGGGCCTCAACTATGGCTACACCTTC. V usage is TRBV11-2 and J usage is TRBJ1-2; weak D call: TRBD1 (6 bases). V was trimmed by 4 bases and J by 2 bases, leaving 14 bases between them. This CDR3 has 15 residues. Germline CDR1 SGHAT, CDR2 FQNNGV.